These 7 T cell receptor beta chains share one sample of origin, sequenced in a study of blood T cell repertoires in COVID-19. The table came from immunoSEQ multiplex PCR; TCRdb's copy has only in-frame clones and leaves some out. The table records about 130,000 clones, over 75% of them present only once. Input material: peripheral blood. The receptors were gathered from a man of 80 years or more with active or convalescent COVID-19.

In this sample, this clone turned up once. The V call is TRBV7-2, the J call TRBJ1-6; 9 bases fit TRBD1. The germline V gene has CDR1 SGHTA and CDR2 FQGNSA. The CDR3 runs 16 residues. Losses at the gene ends were 5 bases for V and 9 bases for J; bases not matched to a gene: 11. The DNA of the CDR3 is TGTGCCAGCAGCCCCCGGACAGGGGATAGTGGTTCACCCCTCCACTTT. This sequence encodes CASSPRTGDSGSPLHF.

This clone was observed a handful of times. The V and J genes are TRBV19 and TRBJ1-1, with D tentatively TRBD1 (5 bases). The V and J ends lost 5 bases and 1 base respectively, with 11 bases between them. The V gene's germline CDR1 is LNHDA and CDR2 SQIVND (reference sequence). The CDR3 is 14 amino acids. The CDR3 sequence is CASSFDSENTEAFF. The CDR3 DNA reads TGTGCCAGTAGTTTTGACAGCGAGAACACTGAAGCTTTCTTT.

The V gene is TRBV19, the J gene TRBJ2-5, with 7 bases lining up with TRBD1. CDR1 and CDR2 from the germline V gene are LNHDA and SQIVND (reference sequence). V was pared by 6 bases and J by 3 bases, with 7 bases of the junction left unmatched. The CDR3 sequence is 14 residues long. The CDR3 loop reads CASRADRAKETQYF. Here the CDR3 DNA reads TGTGCCAGTAGAGCTGACAGGGCGAAAGAGACCCAGTACTTC. The entire variable domain, with the rest obtained from reference TRBV19 and TRBJ2-5, is as follows: DGGITQSPKYLFRKEGQNVTLSCEQNLNHDAMYWYRQDPGQGLRLIYYSQIVNDFQKGDIAEGYSVSREKKESFPLTVTSAQKNPTAFYLCASRADRAKETQYFGPGTRLLVL.

The chain has TRBV30 and TRBJ1-6; TRBD1 matches at 7 bases. The CDR3 is 15 residues long. Looked up from germline, CDR1 is GTSNPN and CDR2 is SVGIG (reference sequence). Germline trimming cut 4 bases from V and 0 bases from J; bases unmatched to any gene: 3. The CDR3 protein is CAWMTGSSYNSPLHF. The CDR3, as DNA: TGTGCCTGGATGACAGGGAGCTCCTATAATTCACCCCTCCACTTT.

The chain recombines TRBV6-2 or TRBV6-3 with TRBJ2-2, with 8 bases aligning to TRBD1. The V and J ends lost 2 bases and 6 bases, in that order; junction bases with no gene match: 5. CDR3 size: 15 residues. Germline loops: CDR1 MNHEY, CDR2 SVGEGT. CDR3 region: CASSYRTGRAGELFF. In nucleotides, the CDR3 is TGTGCCAGCAGTTACAGGACAGGGCGGGCCGGGGAGCTGTTTTTT.

The chain joins TRBV19 to TRBJ1-1; 10 positions agree with TRBD1. The CDR3 has 15 residues. The V and J ends lost 4 bases and 5 bases, in that order; junction bases with no gene match: 7. CDR1 and CDR2 (germline): LNHDA, SQIVND (reference sequence). CDR3: CASSKTGGRWTEAFF. DNA for the CDR3: TGTGCCAGTAGTAAGACAGGGGGCCGATGGACTGAAGCTTTCTTT.

V gene TRBV2 combines with J gene TRBJ2-2; D gene unclear. Germline CDR1 reads SNHLY; CDR2 reads FYNNEI. Trimming took 4 bases from V and 1 from J, leaving 7 bases between them. This CDR3 is built from 14 residues. CDR3: CASSAGLNTGELFF. CDR3 bases: TGTGCCAGCAGTGCGGGTCTGAACACCGGGGAGCTGTTTTTT.